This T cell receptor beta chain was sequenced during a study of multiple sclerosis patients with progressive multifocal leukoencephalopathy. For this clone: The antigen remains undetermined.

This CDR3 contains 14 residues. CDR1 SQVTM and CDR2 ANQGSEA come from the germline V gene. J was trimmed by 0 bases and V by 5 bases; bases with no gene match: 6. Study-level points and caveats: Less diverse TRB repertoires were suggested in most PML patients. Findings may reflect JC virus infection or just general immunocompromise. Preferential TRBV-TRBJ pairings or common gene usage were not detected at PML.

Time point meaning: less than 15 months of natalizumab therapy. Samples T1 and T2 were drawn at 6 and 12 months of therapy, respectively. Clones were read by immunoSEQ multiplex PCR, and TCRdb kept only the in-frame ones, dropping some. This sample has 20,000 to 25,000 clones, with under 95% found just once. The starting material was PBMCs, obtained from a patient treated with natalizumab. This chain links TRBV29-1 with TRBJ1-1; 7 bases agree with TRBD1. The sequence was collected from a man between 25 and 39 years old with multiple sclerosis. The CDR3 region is CSVRGQRLNTEAFF. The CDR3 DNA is TGCAGCGTTAGGGGGCAGAGATTGAACACTGAAGCTTTCTTT.